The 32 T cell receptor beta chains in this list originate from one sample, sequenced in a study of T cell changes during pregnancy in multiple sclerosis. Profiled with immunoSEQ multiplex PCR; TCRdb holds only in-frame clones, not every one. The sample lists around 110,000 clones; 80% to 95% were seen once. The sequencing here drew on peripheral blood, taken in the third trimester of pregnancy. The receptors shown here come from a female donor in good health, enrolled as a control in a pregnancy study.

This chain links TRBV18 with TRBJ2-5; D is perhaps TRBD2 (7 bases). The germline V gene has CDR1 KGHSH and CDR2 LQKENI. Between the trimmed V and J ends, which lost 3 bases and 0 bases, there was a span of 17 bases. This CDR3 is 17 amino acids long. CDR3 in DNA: TGTGCCAGCTCACCCCAGGGGCGGGGGTTCGACCAAGAGACCCAGTACTTC. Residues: CASSPQGRGFDQETQYF. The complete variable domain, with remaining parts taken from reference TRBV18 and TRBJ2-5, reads NAGVMQNPRHLVRRRGQEARLRCSPMKGHSHVYWYRQLPEEGLKFMVYLQKENIIDESGMPKERFSAEFPKEGPSILRIQQVVRGDSAAYFCASSPQGRGFDQETQYFGPGTRLLVL.

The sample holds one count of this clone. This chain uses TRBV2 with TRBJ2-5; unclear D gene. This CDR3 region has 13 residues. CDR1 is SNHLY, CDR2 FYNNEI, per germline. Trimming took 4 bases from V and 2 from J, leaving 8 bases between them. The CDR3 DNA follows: TGTGCCAGCAGTGTCTCGGTTCAAGAGACCCAGTACTTC. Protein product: CASSVSVQETQYF.

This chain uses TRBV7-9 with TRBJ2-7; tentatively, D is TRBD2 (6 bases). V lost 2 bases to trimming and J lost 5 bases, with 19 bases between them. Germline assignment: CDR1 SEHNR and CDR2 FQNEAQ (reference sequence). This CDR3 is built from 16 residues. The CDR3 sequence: CASSLLLIPGVDEQYF. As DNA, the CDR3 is TGTGCCAGCAGCTTATTGCTTATTCCGGGGGTTGACGAGCAGTACTTC.

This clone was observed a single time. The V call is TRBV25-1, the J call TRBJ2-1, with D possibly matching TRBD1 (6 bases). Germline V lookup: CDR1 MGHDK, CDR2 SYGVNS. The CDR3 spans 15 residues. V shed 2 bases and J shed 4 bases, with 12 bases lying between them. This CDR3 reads CASSETGSVYNEQFF. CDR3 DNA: TGTGCCAGCAGTGAAACAGGGTCCGTTTACAATGAGCAGTTCTTC.

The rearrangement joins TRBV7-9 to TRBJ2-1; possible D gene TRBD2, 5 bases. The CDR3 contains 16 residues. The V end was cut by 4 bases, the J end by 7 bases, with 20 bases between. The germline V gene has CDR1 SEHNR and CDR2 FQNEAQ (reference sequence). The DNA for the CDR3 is TGTGCCAGCAGCTCCCTATTCTTTGACTATAGAAATGAGCAGTTCTTC. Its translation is CASSSLFFDYRNEQFF.

The CDR3 DNA reads as TGTGCCAGCAGCTTAGTTTCTAGTAGGGGGCGAGCAAACTATGGCTACACCTTC. This translates into CASSLVSSRGRANYGYTF. The rearrangement joins TRBV7-2 to TRBJ1-2, with 7 positions matching TRBD1. Losses at the gene ends were 1 base for V and 2 bases for J; bases not matched to a gene: 13. CDR1 is SGHTA and CDR2 is FQGNSA in the germline V gene. The CDR3 runs to 18 residues.

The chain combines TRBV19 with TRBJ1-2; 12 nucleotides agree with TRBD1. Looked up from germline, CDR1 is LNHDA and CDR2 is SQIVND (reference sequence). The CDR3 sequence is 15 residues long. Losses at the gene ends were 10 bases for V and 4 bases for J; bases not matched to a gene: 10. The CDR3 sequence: CATRDRGRWAYGYTF. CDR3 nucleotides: TGTGCCACTAGGGACAGGGGGCGATGGGCCTATGGCTACACCTTC.

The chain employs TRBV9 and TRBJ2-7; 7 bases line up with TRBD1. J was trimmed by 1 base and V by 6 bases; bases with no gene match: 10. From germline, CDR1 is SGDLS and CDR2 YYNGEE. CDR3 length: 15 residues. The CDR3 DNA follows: TGTGCCAGCACCCTGGGACAGAGTGGTTCCTACGAGCAGTACTTC. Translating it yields CASTLGQSGSYEQYF.

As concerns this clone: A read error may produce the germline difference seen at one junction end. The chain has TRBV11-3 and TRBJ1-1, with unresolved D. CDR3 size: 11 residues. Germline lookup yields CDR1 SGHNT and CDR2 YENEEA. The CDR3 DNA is TGTGCCAGCACCTTACGAGGTGAAGCTTTCTTT. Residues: CASTLRGEAFF.

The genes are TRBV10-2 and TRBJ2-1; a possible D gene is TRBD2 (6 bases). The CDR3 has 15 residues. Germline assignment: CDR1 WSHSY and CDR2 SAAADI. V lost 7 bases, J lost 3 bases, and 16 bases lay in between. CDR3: CASTEPARGYNEQFF. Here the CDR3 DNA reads TGCGCCAGCACCGAACCCGCGCGGGGCTACAATGAGCAGTTCTTC.

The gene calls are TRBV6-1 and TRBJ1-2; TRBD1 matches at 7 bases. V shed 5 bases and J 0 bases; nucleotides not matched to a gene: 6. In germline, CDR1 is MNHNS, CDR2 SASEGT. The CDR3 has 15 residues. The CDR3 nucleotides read TGTGCCAGCAGTCCCCGGGACAGACCTAACTATGGCTACACCTTC. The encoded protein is CASSPRDRPNYGYTF.

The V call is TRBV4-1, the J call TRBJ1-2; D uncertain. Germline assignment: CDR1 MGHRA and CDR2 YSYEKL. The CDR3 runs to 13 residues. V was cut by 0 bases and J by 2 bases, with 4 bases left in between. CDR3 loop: CASSQDLNYGYTF. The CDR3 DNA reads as TGCGCCAGCAGCCAAGATCTCAACTATGGCTACACCTTC.

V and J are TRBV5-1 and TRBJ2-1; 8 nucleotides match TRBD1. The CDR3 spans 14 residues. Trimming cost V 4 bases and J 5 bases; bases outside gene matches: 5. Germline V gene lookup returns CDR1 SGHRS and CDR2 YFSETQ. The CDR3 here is CASSETGADNEQFF. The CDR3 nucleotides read TGCGCCAGCAGCGAGACAGGGGCCGACAATGAGCAGTTCTTC.

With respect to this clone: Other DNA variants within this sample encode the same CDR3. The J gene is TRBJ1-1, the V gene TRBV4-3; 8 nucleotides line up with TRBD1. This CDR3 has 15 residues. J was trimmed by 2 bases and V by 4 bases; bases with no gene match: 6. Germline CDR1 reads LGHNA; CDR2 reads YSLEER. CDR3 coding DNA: TGCGCCAGCAGCCGTCAGGGACAGGCCAACACTGAAGCTTTCTTT. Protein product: CASSRQGQANTEAFF.

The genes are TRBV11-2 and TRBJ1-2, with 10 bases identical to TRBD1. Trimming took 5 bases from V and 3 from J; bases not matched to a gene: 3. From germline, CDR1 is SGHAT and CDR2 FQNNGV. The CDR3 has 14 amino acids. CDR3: CASSPGTGDYGYTF. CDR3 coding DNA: TGTGCCAGCAGCCCCGGGACAGGGGACTATGGCTACACCTTC.

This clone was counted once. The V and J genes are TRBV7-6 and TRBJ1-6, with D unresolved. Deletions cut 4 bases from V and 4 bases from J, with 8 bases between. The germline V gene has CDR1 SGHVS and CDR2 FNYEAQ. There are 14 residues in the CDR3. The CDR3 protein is CASSSGDYNSPLHF. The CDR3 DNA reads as TGTGCCAGCAGCTCCGGGGATTATAATTCACCCCTCCACTTT.

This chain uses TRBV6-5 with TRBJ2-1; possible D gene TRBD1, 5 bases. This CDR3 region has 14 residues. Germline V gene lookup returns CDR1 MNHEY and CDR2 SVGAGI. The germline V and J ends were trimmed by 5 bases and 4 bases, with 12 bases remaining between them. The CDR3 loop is CASSQPNRYNEQFF. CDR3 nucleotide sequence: TGTGCCAGCAGTCAACCTAACAGGTACAATGAGCAGTTCTTC.

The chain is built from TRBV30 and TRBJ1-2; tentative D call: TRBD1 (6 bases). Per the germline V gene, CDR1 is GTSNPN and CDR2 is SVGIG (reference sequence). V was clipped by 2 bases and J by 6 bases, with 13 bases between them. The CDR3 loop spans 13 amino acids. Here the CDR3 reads CAWSPRTDHGYTF. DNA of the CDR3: TGTGCCTGGAGTCCCAGGACAGACCATGGCTACACCTTC.

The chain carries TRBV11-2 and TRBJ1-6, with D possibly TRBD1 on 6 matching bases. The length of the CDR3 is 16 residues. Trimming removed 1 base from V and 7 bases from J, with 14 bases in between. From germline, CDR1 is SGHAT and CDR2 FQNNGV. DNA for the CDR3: TGTGCCAGCAGCTTAGTCCGGGGGGCAGGGAATTCACCCCTCCACTTT. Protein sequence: CASSLVRGAGNSPLHF.

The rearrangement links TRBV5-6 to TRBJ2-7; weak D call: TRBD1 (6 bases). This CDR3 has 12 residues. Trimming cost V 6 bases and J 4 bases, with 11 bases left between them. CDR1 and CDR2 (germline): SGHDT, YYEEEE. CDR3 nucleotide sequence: TGTGCCAGCACCCGGACAGAATACGAGCAGTACTTC. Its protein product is CASTRTEYEQYF.

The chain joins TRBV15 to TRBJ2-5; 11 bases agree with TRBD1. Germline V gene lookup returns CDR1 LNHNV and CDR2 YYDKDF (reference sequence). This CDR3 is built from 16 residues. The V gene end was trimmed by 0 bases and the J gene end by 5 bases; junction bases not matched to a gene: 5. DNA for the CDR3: TGTGCCACCAGCAGAGATGGGACAGGGGGTTTGGAGACCCAGTACTTC. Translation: CATSRDGTGGLETQYF.

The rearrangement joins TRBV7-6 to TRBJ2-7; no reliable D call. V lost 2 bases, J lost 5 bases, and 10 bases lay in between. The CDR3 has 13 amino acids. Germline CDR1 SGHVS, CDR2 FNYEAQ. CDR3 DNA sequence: TGTGCCAGCAGCTTAATTATATCGGACGAGCAGTACTTC. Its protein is CASSLIISDEQYF.

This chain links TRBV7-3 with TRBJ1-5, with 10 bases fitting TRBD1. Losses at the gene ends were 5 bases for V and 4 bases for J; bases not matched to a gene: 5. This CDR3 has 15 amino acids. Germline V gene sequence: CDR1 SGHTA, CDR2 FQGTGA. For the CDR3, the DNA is TGTGCCAGCAGCCGAAAGGACAGGGGGAATCAGCCCCAGCATTTT. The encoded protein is CASSRKDRGNQPQHF.

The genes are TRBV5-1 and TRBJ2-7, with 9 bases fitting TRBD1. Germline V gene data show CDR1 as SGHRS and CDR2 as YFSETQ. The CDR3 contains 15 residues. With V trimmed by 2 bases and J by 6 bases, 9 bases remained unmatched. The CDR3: CASSLNPGQGSEQYF. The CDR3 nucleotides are TGCGCCAGCAGCTTAAACCCGGGACAGGGCTCCGAGCAGTACTTC.

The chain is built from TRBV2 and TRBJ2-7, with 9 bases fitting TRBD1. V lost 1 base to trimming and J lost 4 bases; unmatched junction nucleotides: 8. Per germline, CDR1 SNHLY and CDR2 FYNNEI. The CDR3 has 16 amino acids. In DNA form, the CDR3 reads TGTGCCAGCAGTGAAGGGATCGGGACAGGGATTTACGAGCAGTACTTC. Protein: CASSEGIGTGIYEQYF.

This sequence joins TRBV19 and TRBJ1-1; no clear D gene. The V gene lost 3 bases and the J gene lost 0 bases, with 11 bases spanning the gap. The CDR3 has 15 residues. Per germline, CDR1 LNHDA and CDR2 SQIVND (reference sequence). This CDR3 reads CASSITEPMNTEAFF. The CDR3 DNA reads TGTGCCAGTAGTATTACAGAGCCAATGAACACTGAAGCTTTCTTT. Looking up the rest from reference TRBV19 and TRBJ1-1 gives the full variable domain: DGGITQSPKYLFRKEGQNVTLSCEQNLNHDAMYWYRQDPGQGLRLIYYSQIVNDFQKGDIAEGYSVSREKKESFPLTVTSAQKNPTAFYLCASSITEPMNTEAFFGQGTRLTVV.

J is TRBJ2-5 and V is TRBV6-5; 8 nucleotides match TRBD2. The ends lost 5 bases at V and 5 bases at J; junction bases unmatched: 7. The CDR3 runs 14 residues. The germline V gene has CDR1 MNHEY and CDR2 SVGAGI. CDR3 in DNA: TGTGCCAGCAGTGAAGGACTAGCTTGGGAGACCCAGTACTTC. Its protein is CASSEGLAWETQYF.

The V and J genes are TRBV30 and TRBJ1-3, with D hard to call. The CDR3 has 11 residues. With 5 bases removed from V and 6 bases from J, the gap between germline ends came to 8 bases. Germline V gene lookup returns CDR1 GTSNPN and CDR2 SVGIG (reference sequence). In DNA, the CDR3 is TGTGCCTGGGCCGCAGAAAACACCATATATTTT. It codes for CAWAAENTIYF.

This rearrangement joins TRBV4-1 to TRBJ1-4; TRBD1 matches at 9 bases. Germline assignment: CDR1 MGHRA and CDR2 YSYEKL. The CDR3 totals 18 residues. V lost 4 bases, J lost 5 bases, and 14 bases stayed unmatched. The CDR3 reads CASSPSAAFGTGNEKLFF. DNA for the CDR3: TGCGCCAGCAGCCCGTCGGCCGCCTTCGGGACAGGGAATGAAAAACTGTTTTTT.

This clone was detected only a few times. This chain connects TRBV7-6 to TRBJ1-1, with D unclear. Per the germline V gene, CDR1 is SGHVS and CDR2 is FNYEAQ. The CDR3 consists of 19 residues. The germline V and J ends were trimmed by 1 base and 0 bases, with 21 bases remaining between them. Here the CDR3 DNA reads TGTGCCAGCAGCTTAGGTGGTAGGGAGTTGGGCACAGTGAACACTGAAGCTTTCTTT. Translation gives CASSLGGRELGTVNTEAFF.

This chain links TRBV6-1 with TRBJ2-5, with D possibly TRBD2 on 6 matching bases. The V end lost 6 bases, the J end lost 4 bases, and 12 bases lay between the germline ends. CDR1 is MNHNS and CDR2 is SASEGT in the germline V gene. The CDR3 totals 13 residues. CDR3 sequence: CASRESGRETQYF. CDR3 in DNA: TGTGCCAGCAGGGAAAGCGGGCGAGAGACCCAGTACTTC.

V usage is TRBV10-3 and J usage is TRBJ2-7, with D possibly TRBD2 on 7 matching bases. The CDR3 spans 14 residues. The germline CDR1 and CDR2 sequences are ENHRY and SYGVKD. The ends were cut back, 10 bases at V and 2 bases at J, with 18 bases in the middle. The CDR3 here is CATATGEGAYEQYF. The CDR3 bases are TGTGCCACCGCGACGGGGGAGGGGGCCTACGAGCAGTACTTC.